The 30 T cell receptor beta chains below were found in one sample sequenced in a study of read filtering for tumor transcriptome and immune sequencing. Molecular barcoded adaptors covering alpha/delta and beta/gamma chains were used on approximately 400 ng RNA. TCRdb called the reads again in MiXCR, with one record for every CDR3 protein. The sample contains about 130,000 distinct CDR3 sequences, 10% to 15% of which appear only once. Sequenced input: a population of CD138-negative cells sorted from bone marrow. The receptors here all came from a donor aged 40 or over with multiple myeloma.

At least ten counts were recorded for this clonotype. The CDR3 DNA sequence: TGTGCCAGCAGCCAAGGACATTCACCCCTCCACTTT. Its protein is CASSQGHSPLHF. This sequence joins TRBV14 and TRBJ1-6; D is unclear. This CDR3 comprises 12 residues. V was trimmed by 1 base and J by 8 bases, leaving 3 bases between them. Germline CDR1 is SGHDN and CDR2 is FVKESK.

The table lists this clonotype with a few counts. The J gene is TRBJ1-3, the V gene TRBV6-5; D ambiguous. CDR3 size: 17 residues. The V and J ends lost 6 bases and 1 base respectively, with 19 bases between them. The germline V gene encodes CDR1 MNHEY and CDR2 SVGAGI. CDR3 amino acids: CASSPWGGKGSGNTIYF. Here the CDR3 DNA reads TGTGCCAGCAGCCCTTGGGGAGGGAAAGGGTCTGGAAACACCATATATTTT.

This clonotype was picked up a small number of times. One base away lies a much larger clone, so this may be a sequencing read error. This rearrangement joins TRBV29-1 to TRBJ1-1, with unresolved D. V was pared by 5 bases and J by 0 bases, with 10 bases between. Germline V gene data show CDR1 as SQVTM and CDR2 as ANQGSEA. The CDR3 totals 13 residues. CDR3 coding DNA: TGCAGCGTTTCCCCCTCCATGAACACTGAAGCTTTCTTT. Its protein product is CSVSPSMNTEAFF.

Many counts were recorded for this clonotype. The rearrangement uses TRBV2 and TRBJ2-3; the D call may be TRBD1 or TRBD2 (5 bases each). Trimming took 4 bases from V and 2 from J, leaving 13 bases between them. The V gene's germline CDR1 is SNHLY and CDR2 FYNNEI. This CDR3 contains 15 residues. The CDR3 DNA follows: TGTGCCAGCAGTGGAACCGGGACCTTCACAGATACGCAGTATTTT. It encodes CASSGTGTFTDTQYF.

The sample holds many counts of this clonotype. CDR3: CAISEPGLAGGKGYNEQFF. The CDR3 DNA follows: TGTGCCATCAGTGAACCGGGACTAGCGGGGGGGAAGGGTTACAATGAGCAGTTCTTC. The V gene is TRBV10-3, the J gene TRBJ2-1, with 16 nucleotides matching TRBD2. Looked up from germline, CDR1 is ENHRY and CDR2 is SYGVKD. Unmatched junction bases numbered 9, after V lost 3 bases and J lost 4 bases. The CDR3 contains 19 residues.

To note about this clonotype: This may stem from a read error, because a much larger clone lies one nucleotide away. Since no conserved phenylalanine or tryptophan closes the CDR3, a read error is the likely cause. CDR3 sequence: CASSLGQGITEAFL. Here the CDR3 DNA reads TGTGCCAGCAGCTTAGGACAGGGGATCACTGAAGCTTTCCTT. The rearrangement uses TRBV7-9 and TRBJ1-1, with TRBD1 matching over 8 bases. The ends lost 1 base at V and 4 bases at J; junction bases unmatched: 2. This CDR3 is built from 14 residues. Germline V gives CDR1 SEHNR, CDR2 FQNEAQ (reference sequence).

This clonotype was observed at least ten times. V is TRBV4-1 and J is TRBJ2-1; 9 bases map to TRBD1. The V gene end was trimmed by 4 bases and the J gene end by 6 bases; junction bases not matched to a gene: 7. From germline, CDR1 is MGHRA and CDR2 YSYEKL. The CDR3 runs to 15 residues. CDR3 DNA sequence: TGCGCCAGCAGCCGGGGACAGGGCTTAGTCAATGAGCAGTTCTTC. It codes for CASSRGQGLVNEQFF.

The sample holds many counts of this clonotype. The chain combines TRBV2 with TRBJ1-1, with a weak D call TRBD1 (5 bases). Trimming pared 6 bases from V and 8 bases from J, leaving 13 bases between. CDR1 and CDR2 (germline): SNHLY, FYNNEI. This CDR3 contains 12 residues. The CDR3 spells CASRRDGGEAFF. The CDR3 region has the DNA TGTGCCAGCAGAAGGGACGGGGGAGAAGCTTTCTTT.

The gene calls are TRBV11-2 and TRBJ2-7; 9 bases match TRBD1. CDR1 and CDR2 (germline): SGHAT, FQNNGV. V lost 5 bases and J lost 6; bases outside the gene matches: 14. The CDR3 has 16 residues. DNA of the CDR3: TGTGCCAGCAGCCCCCGGACGGGACAGGGTGTACGCGAGCAGTACTTC. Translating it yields CASSPRTGQGVREQYF.

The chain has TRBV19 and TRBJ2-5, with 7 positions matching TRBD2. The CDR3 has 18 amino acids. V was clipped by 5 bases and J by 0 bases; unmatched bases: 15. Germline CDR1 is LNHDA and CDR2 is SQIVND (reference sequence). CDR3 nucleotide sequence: TGTGCCAGTAGTGAGAGGCGCGGGAGAGCTATGTACCAAGAGACCCAGTACTTC. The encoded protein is CASSERRGRAMYQETQYF.

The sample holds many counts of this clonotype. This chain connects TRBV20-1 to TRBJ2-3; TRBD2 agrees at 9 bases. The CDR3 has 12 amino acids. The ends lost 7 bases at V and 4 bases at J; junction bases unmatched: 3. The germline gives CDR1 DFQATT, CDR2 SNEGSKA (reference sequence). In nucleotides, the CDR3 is TGCAGTGTAGCGGGAGAGGCAGATACGCAGTATTTT. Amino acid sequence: CSVAGEADTQYF.

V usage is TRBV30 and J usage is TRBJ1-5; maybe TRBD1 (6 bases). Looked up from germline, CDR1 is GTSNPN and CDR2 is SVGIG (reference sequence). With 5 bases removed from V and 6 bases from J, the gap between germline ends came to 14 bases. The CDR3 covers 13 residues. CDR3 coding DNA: TGTGCCTGGGGCGCAGGGGTTACTCAGCCCCAGCATTTT. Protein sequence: CAWGAGVTQPQHF. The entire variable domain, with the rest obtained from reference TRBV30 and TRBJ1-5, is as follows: SQTIHQWPATLVQPVGSPLSLECTVEGTSNPNLYWYRQAAGRGLQLLFYSVGIGQISSEVPQNLSASRPQDRQFILSSKKLLLSDSGFYLCAWGAGVTQPQHFGDGTRLSIL.

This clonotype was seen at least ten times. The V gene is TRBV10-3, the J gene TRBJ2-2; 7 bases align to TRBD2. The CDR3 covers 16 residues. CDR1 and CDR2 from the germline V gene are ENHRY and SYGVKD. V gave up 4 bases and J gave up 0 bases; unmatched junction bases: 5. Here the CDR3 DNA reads TGTGCCATCAGTGGACCGGGAGGCTCGAACACCGGGGAGCTGTTTTTT. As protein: CAISGPGGSNTGELFF.

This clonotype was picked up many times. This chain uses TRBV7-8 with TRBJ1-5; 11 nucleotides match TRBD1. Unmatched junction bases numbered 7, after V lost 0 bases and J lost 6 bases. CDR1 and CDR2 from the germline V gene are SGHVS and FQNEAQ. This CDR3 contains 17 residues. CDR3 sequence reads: CASSLATGTGGTQPQHF. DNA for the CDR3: TGTGCCAGCAGCTTAGCTACCGGGACAGGGGGTACTCAGCCCCAGCATTTT. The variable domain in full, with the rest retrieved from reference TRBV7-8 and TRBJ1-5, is GAGVSQSPRYKVAKRGQDVALRCDPISGHVSLFWYQQALGQGPEFLTYFQNEAQLDKSGLPSDRFFAERPEGSVSTLKIQRTQQEDSAVYLCASSLATGTGGTQPQHFGDGTRLSIL.

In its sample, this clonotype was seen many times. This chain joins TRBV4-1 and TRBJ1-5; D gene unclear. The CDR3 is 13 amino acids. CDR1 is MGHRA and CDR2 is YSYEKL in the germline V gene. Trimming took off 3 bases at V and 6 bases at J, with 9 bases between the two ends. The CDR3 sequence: CASSQREGQPQHF. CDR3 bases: TGCGCCAGCAGCCAGAGAGAGGGTCAGCCCCAGCATTTT.

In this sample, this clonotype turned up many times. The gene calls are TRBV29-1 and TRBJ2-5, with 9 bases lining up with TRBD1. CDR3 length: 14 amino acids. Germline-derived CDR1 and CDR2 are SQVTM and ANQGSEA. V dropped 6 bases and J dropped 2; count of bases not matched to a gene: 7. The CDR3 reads CSVPTGGIQETQYF. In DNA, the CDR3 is TGCAGCGTCCCGACAGGGGGTATTCAAGAGACCCAGTACTTC.

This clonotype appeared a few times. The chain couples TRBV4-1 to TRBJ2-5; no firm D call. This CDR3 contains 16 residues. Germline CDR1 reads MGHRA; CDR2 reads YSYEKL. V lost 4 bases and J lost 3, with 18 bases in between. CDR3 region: CASSPRFIGGKETQYF. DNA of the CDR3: TGCGCCAGCAGCCCACGTTTTATCGGCGGCAAAGAGACCCAGTACTTC.

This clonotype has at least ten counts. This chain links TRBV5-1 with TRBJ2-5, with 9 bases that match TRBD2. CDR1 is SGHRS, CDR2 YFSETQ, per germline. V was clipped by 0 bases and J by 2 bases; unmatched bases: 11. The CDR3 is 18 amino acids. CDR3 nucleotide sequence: TGCGCCAGCAGCTTGGACCCTAGCGGGGCAGACATTCAAGAGACCCAGTACTTC. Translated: CASSLDPSGADIQETQYF.

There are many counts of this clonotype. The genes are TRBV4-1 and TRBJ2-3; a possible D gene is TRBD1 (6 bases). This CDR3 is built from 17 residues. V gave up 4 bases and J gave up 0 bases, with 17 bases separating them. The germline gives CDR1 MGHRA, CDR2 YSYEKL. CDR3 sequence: CASSLSQWGPSTDTQYF. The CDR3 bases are TGCGCCAGCAGCCTTTCCCAGTGGGGGCCTAGCACAGATACGCAGTATTTT.

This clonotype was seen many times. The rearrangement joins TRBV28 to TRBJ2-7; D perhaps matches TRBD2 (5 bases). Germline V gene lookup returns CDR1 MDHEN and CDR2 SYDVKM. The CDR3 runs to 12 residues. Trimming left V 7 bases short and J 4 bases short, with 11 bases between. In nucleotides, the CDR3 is TGTGCCAGCACTAGCTGGGGTTACGAGCAGTACTTC. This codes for CASTSWGYEQYF. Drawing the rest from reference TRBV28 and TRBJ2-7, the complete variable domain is DVKVTQSSRYLVKRTGEKVFLECVQDMDHENMFWYRQDPGLGLRLIYFSYDVKMKEKGDIPEGYSVSREKKERFSLILESASTNQTSMYLCASTSWGYEQYFGPGTRLTVT.

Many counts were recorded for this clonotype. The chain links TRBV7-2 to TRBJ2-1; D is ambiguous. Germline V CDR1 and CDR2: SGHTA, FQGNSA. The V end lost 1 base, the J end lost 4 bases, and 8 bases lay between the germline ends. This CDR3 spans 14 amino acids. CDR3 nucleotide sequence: TGTGCCAGCAGCTTAGGGCCTCTTTACAATGAGCAGTTCTTC. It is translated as CASSLGPLYNEQFF.

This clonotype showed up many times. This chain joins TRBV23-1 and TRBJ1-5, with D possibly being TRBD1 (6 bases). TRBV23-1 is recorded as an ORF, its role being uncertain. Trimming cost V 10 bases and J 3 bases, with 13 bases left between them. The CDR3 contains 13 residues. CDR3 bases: TGCGCCACCACCACAGGGTACAATCAGCCCCAGCATTTT. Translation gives CATTTGYNQPQHF.

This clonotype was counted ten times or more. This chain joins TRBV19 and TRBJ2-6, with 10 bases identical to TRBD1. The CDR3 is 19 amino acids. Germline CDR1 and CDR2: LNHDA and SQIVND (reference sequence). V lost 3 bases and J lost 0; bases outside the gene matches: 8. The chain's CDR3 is CASSIDRGLSLSGANVLTF. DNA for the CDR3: TGTGCCAGTAGTATTGACAGGGGGCTTTCCCTCTCTGGGGCCAACGTCCTGACTTTC.

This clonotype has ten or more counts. This CDR3 reads CSVGGVHNQPQHF. The CDR3 region has the DNA TGCAGCGTAGGTGGGGTTCACAATCAGCCCCAGCATTTT. The chain couples TRBV20-1 to TRBJ1-5; no clear D gene. Germline CDR1 and CDR2: DFQATT and SNEGSKA (reference sequence). The CDR3 totals 13 residues.

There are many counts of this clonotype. As DNA, the CDR3 is TGTGCCAGCAGCAGACTTGGAGGGGCCTCGAATCAGCCCCAGCATTTT. It is translated as CASSRLGGASNQPQHF. The chain carries TRBV5-5 and TRBJ1-5, with a tentative D call TRBD1 (5 bases). Trimming took off 4 bases at V and 4 bases at J, with 18 bases between the two ends. Germline CDR1 SGHKS, CDR2 YYEKEE (reference sequence). This CDR3 contains 16 residues.

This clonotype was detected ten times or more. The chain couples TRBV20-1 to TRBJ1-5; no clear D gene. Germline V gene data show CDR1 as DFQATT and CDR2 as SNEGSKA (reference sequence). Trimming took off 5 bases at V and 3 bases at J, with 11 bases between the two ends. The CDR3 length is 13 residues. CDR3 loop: CSALEGPNQPQHF. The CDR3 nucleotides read TGCAGTGCTCTAGAGGGTCCCAATCAGCCCCAGCATTTT.

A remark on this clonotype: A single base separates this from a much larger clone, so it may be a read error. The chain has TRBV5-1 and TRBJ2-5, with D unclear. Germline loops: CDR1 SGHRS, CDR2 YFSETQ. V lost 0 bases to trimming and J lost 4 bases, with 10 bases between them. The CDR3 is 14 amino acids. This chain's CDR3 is CASSLDSGGETQYF. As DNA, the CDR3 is TGCGCCAGCAGCTTGGACAGTGGTGGAGAGACCCAGTACTTC.

CDR3 protein: CASSLEGRRVDTQYF. In DNA form, the CDR3 reads TGCGCCAGCAGCTTGGAGGGACGGCGAGTGGATACGCAGTATTTT. The rearrangement joins TRBV5-1 to TRBJ2-3, with D tentatively TRBD1 or TRBD2 (5 bases each). The germline V gene has CDR1 SGHRS and CDR2 YFSETQ. The CDR3 runs to 15 residues. The V end lost 0 bases, the J end lost 6 bases, and 14 bases lay between the germline ends.

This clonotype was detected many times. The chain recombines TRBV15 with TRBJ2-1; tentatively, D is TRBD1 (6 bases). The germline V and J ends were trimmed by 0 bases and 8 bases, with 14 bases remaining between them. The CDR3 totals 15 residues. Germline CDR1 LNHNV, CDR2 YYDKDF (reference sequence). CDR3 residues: CATSRDRGNFDEQFF. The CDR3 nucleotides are TGTGCCACCAGCAGAGATAGGGGGAATTTTGATGAGCAGTTCTTC.

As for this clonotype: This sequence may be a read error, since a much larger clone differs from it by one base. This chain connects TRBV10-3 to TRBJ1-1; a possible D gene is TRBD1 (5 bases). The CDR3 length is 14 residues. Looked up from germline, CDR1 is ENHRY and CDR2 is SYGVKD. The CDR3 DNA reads TGTGCCATCAGTGACACGGGAGGGGCCACTGAAGCTTCCTTT. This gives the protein CAISDTGGATEASF.